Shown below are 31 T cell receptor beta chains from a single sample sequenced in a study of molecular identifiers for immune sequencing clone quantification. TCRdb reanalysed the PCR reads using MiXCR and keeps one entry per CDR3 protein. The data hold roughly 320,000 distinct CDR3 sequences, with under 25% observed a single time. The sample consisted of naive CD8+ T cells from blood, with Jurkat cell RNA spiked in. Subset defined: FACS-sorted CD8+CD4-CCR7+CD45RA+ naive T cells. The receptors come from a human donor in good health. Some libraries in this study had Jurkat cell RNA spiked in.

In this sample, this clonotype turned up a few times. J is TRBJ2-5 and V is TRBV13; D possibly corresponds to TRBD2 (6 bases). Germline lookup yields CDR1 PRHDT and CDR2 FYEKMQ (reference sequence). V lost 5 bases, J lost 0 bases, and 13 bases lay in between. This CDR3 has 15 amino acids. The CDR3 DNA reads TGTGCCAGCAGCATAACGGGACTCGACCAAGAGACCCAGTACTTC. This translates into CASSITGLDQETQYF.

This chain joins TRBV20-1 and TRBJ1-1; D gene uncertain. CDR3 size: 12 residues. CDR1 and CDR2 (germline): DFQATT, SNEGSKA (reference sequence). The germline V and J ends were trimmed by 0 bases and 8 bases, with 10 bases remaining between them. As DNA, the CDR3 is TGCAGTGCTAGAGATCTCGGCGAAGAAGCTTTCTTT. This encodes CSARDLGEEAFF.

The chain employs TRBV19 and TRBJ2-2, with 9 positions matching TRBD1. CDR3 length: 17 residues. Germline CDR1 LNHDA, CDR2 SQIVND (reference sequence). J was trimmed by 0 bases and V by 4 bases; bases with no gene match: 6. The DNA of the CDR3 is TGTGCCAGTAGTACTTACGACAGGGGGGCGAACACCGGGGAGCTGTTTTTT. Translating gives CASSTYDRGANTGELFF.

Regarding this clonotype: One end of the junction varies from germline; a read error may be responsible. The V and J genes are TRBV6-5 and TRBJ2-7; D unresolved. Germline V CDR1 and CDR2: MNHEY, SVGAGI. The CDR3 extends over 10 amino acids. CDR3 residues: CASGLYKQYF. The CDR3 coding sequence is TGTGCCAGCGGGCTCTACAAGCAGTACTTC.

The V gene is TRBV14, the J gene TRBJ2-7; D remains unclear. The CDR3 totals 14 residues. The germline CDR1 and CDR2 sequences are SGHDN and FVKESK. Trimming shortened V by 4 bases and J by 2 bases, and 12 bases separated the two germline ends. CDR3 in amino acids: CASSLVVHPYEQYF. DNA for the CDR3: TGTGCCAGCAGCCTAGTGGTACACCCCTACGAGCAGTACTTC. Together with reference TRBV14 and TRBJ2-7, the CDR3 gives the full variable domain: EAGVTQFPSHSVIEKGQTVTLRCDPISGHDNLYWYRRVMGKEIKFLLHFVKESKQDESGMPNNRFLAERTGGTYSTLKVQPAELEDSGVYFCASSLVVHPYEQYFGPGTRLTVT.

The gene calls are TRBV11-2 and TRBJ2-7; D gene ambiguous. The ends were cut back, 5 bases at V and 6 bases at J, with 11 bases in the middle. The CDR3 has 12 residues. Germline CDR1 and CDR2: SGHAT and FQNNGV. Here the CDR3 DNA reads TGTGCCAGCAGCCCGTTGCTTGCCGAGCAGTACTTC. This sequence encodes CASSPLLAEQYF.

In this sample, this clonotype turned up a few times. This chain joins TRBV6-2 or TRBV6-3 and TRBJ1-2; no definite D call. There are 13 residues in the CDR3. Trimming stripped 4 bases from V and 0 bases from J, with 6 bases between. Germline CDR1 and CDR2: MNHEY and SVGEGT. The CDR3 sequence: CASSFHPNYGYTF. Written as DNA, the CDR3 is TGTGCCAGCAGTTTTCACCCTAACTATGGCTACACCTTC.

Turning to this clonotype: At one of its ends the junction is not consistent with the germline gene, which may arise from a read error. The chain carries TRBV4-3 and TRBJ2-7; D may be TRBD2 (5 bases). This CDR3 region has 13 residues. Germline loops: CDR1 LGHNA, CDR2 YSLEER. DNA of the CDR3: TGCGCCAGCAGCCAAGTTGAGGGCCGCGCGCCGTCCTTC. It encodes CASSQVEGRAPSF.

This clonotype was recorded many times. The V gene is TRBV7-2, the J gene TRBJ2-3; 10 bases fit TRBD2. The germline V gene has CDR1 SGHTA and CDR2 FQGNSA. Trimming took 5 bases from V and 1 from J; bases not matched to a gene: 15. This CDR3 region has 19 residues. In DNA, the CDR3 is TGTGCCAGCAGCCCTAGACCCCTACTAGCGGGAACAGGCACAGATACGCAGTATTTT. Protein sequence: CASSPRPLLAGTGTDTQYF.

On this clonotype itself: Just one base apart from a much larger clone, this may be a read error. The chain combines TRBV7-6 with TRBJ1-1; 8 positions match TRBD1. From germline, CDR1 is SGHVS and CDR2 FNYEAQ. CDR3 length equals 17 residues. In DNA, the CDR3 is TGTGCCAGCAGCTCCAGTCTAGGGACAGGTCTGAACGCTGAAGCTTTCTTT. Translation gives CASSSSLGTGLNAEAFF.

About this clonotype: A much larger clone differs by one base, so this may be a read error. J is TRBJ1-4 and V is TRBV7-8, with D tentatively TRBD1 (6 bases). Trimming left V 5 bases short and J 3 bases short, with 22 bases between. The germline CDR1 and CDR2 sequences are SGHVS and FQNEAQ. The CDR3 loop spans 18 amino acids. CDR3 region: CASSLPRGGAGANEKLFF. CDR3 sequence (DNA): TGTGCCAGCAGCCTCCCTAGGGGGGGCGCGGGGGCTAATGAAAAACTGTTTTTT.

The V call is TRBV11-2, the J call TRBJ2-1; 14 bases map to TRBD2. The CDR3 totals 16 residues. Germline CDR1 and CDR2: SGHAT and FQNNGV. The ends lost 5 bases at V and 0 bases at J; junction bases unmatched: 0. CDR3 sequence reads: CASSGTSGSSYNEQFF. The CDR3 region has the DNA TGTGCCAGCAGCGGGACTAGCGGGAGCTCCTACAATGAGCAGTTCTTC.

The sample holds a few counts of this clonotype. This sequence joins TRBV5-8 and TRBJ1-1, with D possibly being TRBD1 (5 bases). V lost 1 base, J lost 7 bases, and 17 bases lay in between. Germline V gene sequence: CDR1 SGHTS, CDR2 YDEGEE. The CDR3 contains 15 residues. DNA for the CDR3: TGTGCCAGCAGCTTGAGCTTTGGGGGTTTGCTTGAAGCTTTCTTT. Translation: CASSLSFGGLLEAFF.

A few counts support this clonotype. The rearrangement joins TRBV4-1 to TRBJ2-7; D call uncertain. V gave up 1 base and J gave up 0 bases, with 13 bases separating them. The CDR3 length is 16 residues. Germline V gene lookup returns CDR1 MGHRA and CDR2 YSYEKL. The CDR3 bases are TGCGCCAGCAGCCAAGGCTGGACGGAGTCCTCCTACGAGCAGTACTTC. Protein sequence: CASSQGWTESSYEQYF.

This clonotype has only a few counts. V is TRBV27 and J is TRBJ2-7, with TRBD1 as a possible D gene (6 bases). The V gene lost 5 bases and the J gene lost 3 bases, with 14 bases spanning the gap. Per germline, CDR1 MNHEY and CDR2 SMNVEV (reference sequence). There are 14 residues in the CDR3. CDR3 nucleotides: TGTGCCAGCAGTGATAGACAGGTTTTCTACGAGCAGTACTTC. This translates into CASSDRQVFYEQYF.

The CDR3 here is CASSYPMSGTDTQYF. DNA for the CDR3: TGTGCCAGCAGTTACCCGATGAGCGGGACAGATACGCAGTATTTT. The chain recombines TRBV6-2 or TRBV6-3 with TRBJ2-3; tentatively, D is TRBD2 (6 bases). Germline V gives CDR1 MNHEY, CDR2 SVGEGT. The CDR3 extends over 15 amino acids. Trimming pared 2 bases from V and 3 bases from J, leaving 12 bases between.

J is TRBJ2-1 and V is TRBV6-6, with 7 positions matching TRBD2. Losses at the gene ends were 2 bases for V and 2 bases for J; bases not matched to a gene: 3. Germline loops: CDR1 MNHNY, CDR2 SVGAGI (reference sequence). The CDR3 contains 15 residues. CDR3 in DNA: TGTGCCAGCAGTTACGAGCGGGAAACCTACAATGAGCAGTTCTTC. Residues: CASSYERETYNEQFF.

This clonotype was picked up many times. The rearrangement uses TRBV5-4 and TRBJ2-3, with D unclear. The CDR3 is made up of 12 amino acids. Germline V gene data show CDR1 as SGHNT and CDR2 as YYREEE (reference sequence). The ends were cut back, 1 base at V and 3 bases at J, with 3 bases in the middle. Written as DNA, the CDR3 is TGTGCCAGCAGCTTGATGACAGATACGCAGTATTTT. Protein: CASSLMTDTQYF.

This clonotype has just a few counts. The CDR3 nucleotides read TGTGCCAGCAGCTTAGATGGGCAGGGGCCGAGACTAGCGGGGCCCCCAGATACGCAGTATTTT. Protein sequence: CASSLDGQGPRLAGPPDTQYF. The chain carries TRBV7-9 and TRBJ2-3, with 11 bases fitting TRBD2. V was pared by 1 base and J by 4 bases, with 19 bases of the junction left unmatched. The CDR3 covers 21 residues. Germline V lookup: CDR1 SEHNR, CDR2 FQNEAQ (reference sequence).

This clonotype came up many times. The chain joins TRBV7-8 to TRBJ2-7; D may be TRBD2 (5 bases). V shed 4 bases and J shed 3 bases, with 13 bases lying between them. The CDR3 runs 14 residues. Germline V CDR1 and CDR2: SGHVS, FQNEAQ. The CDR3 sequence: CASSYRPGDYEQYF. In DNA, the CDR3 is TGTGCCAGCAGCTATCGGCCCGGGGACTACGAGCAGTACTTC.

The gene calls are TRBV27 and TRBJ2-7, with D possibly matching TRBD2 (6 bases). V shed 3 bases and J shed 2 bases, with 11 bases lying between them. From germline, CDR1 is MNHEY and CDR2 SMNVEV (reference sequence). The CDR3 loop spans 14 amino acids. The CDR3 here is CASSFVGSTYEQYF. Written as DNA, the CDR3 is TGTGCCAGCAGTTTTGTCGGGAGCACCTACGAGCAGTACTTC.

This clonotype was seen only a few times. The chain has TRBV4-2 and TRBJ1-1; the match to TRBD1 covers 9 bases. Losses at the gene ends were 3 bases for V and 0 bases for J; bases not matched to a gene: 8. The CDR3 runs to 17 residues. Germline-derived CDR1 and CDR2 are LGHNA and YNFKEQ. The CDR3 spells CASSQVPGQGLNTEAFF. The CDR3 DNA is TGTGCCAGCAGCCAGGTACCGGGACAGGGCTTGAACACTGAAGCTTTCTTT.

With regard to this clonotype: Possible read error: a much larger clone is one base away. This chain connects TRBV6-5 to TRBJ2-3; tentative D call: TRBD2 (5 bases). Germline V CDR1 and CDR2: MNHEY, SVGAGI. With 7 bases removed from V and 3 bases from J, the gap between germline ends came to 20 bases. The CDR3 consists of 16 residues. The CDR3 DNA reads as TGTGCCAGCACGCCGCCGGGATTCGCAACAACAGATACGCAGTATTTT. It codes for CASTPPGFATTDTQYF.

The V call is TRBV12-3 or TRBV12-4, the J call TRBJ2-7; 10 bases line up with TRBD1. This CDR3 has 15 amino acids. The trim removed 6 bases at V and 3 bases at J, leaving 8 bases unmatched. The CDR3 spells CASRWTGGKNYEQYF. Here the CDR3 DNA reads TGTGCCAGCAGGTGGACAGGGGGTAAGAACTACGAGCAGTACTTC.

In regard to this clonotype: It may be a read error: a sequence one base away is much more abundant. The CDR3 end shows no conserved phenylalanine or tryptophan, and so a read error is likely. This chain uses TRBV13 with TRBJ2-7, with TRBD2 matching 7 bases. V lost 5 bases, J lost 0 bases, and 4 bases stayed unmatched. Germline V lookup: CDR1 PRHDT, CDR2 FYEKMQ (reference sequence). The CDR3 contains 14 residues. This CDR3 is CASSQGLSSYEQYL. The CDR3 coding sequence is TGTGCCAGCAGCCAGGGACTATCCTCCTACGAGCAGTACCTC.

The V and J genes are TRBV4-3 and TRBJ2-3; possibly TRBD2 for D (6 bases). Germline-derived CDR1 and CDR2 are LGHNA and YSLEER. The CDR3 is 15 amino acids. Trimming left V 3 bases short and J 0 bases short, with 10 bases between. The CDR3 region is CASSQLATSTDTQYF. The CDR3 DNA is TGCGCCAGCAGCCAGCTAGCGACTAGCACAGATACGCAGTATTTT.

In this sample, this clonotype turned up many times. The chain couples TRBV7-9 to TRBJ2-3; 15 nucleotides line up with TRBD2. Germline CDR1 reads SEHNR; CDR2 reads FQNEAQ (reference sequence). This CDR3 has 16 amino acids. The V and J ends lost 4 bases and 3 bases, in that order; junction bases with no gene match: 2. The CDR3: CASSSGLAGGTDTQYF. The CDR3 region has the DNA TGTGCCAGCAGCTCGGGACTAGCGGGAGGTACAGATACGCAGTATTTT.

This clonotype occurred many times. CDR3 in amino acids: CASSYGRNTEAFF. The CDR3 DNA reads as TGTGCCAGCAGTTACGGGAGGAACACTGAAGCTTTCTTT. The chain employs TRBV6-6 and TRBJ1-1; D unresolved. Germline V gene sequence: CDR1 MNHNY, CDR2 SVGAGI (reference sequence). V lost 2 bases to trimming and J lost 1 base, with 5 bases between them. The CDR3 has 13 residues.

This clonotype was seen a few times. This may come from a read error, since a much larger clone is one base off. CDR3: CASSVPGSEYF. In nucleotides, the CDR3 is TGTGCCAGCAGCGTCCCCGGCTCGGAGTACTTC. The genes are TRBV21-1 and TRBJ2-4; the DNA was not used to check the table's D call, TRBD1. TRBV21-1 counts as a pseudogene. The CDR3 loop spans 11 amino acids.

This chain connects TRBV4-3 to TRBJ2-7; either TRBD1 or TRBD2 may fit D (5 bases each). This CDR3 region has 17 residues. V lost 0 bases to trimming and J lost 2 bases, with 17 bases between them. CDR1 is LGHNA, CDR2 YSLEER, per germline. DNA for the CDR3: TGCGCCAGCAGCCAAGATCTAGCCCCCCAGGGCACCTACGAGCAGTACTTC. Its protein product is CASSQDLAPQGTYEQYF.

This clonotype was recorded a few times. The CDR3 coding sequence is TGTGCCAGCAGCCAAGACGTAATTCAAGAGACCCAGTACTTC. Translating gives CASSQDVIQETQYF. J is TRBJ2-5 and V is TRBV3-1; D is undetermined. Germline CDR1 reads LGHDT; CDR2 reads YNNKEL (reference sequence). The CDR3 is 14 residues long. The V end was cut by 0 bases, the J end by 2 bases, with 7 bases between.